This paragraph covers one T cell receptor (beta chain) sequence. The antigen remains unidentified. This entry is derived from a study of radiotherapy plus CTLA-4 blockade in lung cancer. The study, taken as a whole, reports: Radiotherapy was combined with ipilimumab, and tumor-derived TCR clones then expanded in blood.

Clones were read by immunoSEQ multiplex PCR, and TCRdb kept only the in-frame ones, dropping some. The sample lists about 62,000 clones, about 72% occurring once. Trimming removed 2 bases from V and 1 base from J, with 5 bases in between. The CDR3 runs to 13 residues. Germline V gives CDR1 KGHSH, CDR2 LQKENI. The origin of this receptor is a human donor with non-small cell lung cancer who had a complete response to radiotherapy plus ipilimumab. V is TRBV18 and J is TRBJ1-1, with D uncertain. Sequences were derived from peripheral blood, sampled from a patient treated with radiotherapy plus ipilimumab. This chain's CDR3 is CASSPSGNTEAFF. CDR3 DNA: TGTGCCAGCTCACCATCCGGGAACACTGAAGCTTTCTTT.